This paragraph reports one TCR beta chain. This specimen belongs to a study of blood T cell repertoires in COVID-19. Trimming left V 6 bases short and J 5 bases short, with 12 bases between. Germline CDR1 is SGDLS and CDR2 is YYNGEE. The CDR3 runs to 13 residues. Participants were aged roughly 18 to 90 years, lived in over 20 US areas, and enrolled virtually. Assignment of participants to cohorts was predicated upon participant-reported clinical history. Some clones are missing from TCRdb's copy, which holds only in-frame ones; the method was immunoSEQ multiplex PCR. The sample has about 370,000 clones; roughly nine tenths are singletons.

This chain uses TRBV9 with TRBJ2-1; no reliable D call. Material: PBMCs or T cells enriched from blood (not recorded which). This sequence was found in a young man who had recovered from COVID-19. CDR3 region: CASTFSPDNEQFF. CDR3 bases: TGTGCCAGCACCTTTAGCCCAGACAATGAGCAGTTCTTC.